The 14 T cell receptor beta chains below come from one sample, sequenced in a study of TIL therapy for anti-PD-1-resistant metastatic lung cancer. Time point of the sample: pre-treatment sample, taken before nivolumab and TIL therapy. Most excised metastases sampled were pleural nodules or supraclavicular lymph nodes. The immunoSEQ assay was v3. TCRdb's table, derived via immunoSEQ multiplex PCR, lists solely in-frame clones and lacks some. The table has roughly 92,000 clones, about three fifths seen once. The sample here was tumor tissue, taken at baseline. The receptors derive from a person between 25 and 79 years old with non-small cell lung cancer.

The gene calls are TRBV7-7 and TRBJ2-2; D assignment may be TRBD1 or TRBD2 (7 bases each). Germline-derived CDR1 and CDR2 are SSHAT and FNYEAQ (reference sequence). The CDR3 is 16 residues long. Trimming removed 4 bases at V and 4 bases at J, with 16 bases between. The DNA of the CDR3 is TGTGCCAGCAGCTGGTCAACAGGGGAGGGCACCGGGGAGCTGTTTTTT. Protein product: CASSWSTGEGTGELFF.

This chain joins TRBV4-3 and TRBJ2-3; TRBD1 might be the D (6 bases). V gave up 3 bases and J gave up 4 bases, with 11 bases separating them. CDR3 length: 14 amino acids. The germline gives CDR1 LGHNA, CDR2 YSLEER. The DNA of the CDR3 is TGCGCCAGCAGCCACGGGACATTCGCAGATACGCAGTATTTT. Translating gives CASSHGTFADTQYF.

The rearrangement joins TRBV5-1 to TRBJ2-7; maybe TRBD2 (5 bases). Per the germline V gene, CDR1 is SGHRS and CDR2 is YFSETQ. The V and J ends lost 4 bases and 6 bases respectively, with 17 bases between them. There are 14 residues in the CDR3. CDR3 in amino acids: CASSLGRGSVEQYF. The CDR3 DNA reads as TGCGCCAGCAGCCTAGGCCGAGGGTCTGTCGAGCAGTACTTC.

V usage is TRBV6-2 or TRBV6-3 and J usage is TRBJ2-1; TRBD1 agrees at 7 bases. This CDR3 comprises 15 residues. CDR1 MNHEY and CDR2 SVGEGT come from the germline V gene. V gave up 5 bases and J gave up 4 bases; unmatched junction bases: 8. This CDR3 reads CASSTGTVTYNEQFF. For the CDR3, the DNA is TGTGCCAGCAGTACCGGGACAGTGACTTACAATGAGCAGTTCTTC.

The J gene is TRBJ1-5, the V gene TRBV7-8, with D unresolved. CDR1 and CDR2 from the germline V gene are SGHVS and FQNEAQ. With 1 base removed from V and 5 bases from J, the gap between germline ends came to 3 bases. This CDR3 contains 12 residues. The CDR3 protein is CASSLVDQPQHF. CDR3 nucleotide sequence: TGTGCCAGCAGCTTAGTTGATCAGCCCCAGCATTTT.

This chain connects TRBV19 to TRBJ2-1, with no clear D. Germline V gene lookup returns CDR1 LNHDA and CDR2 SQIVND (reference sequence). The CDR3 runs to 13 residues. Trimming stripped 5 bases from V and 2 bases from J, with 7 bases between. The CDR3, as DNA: TGTGCCAGTAGTTCGCAGGCCTACAATGAGCAGTTCTTC. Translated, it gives CASSSQAYNEQFF.

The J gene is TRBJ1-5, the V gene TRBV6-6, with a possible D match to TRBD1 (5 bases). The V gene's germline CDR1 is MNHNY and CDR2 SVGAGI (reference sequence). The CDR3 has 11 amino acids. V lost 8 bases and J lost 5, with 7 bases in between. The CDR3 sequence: CASSRDQPQHF. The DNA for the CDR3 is TGTGCCAGCTCCAGGGATCAGCCCCAGCATTTT.

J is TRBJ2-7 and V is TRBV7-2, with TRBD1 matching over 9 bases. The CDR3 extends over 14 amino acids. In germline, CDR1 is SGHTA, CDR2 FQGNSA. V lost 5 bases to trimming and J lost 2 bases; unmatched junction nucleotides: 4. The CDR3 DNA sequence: TGTGCCAGCAGCCAGGGGGACAGGGCCTACGAGCAGTACTTC. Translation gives CASSQGDRAYEQYF.

CDR3 region: CASSYPQGSTEAFF. CDR3 nucleotide sequence: TGTGCCAGCAGTTACCCCCAGGGGTCGACTGAAGCTTTCTTT. V and J are TRBV6-2 or TRBV6-3 and TRBJ1-1; a possible D gene is TRBD1 (6 bases). This CDR3 is 14 amino acids long. With 2 bases removed from V and 5 bases from J, the gap between germline ends came to 12 bases. Germline CDR1 is MNHEY and CDR2 is SVGEGT.

CDR3 protein: CASSLAGLLMNTEAFF. CDR3 DNA: TGTGCCAGCAGCTTGGCAGGTTTACTTATGAACACTGAAGCTTTCTTT. J is TRBJ1-1 and V is TRBV5-4, with D unclear. Looked up from germline, CDR1 is SGHNT and CDR2 is YYREEE (reference sequence). The length of the CDR3 is 16 residues. V lost 0 bases to trimming and J lost 0 bases, with 12 bases between them. The full variable domain, its missing parts supplied by reference TRBV5-4 and TRBJ1-1, is ETGVTQSPTHLIKTRGQQVTLRCSSQSGHNTVSWYQQALGQGPQFIFQYYREEENGRGNFPPRFSGLQFPNYSSELNVNALELDDSALYLCASSLAGLLMNTEAFFGQGTRLTVV.

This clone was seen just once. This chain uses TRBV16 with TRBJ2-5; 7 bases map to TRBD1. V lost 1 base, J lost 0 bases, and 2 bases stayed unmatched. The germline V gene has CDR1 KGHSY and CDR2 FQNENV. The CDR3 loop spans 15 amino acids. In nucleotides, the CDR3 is TGTGCCAGCAGCCAATTCACAGGGGACCAAGAGACCCAGTACTTC. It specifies CASSQFTGDQETQYF.

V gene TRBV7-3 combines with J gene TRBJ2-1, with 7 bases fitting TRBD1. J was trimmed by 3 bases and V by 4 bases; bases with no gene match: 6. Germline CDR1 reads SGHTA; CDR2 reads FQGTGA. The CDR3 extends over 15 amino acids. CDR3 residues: CASSSTGWSYNEQFF. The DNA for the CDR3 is TGTGCCAGCAGCTCGACAGGGTGGAGCTACAATGAGCAGTTCTTC.

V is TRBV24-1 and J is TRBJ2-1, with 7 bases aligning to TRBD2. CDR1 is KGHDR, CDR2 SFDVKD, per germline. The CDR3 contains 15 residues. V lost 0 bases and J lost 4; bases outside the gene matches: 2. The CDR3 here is CATSDLGRGYNEQFF. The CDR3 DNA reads TGTGCCACCAGTGATTTGGGGCGGGGGTACAATGAGCAGTTCTTC.

The CDR3 DNA reads as TGCAGCGTTAGGGTGGGGCTAGCGGGATACGAGCAGTACTTC. Amino acid sequence: CSVRVGLAGYEQYF. The genes are TRBV29-1 and TRBJ2-7, with 9 nucleotides matching TRBD2. Trimming at V came to 5 bases and at J to 4 bases, leaving 9 bases not matched to a gene. The germline CDR1 and CDR2 sequences are SQVTM and ANQGSEA. This CDR3 has 14 residues.